The 2 T cell receptor beta chains reported below all come from one sample, sequenced in a study of T-cell memory formation after mild COVID-19. MiXCR, applied by TCRdb to the 5' RACE reads, yields one record per CDR3 protein. The repertoire includes under 110,000 distinct CDR3 sequences, roughly 12% of them detected once, and 25% to 35% sits in the top ten. What was sequenced was PBMCs or a T cell subset sorted from them (not recorded which). The receptor set was obtained from an adult woman who had mild COVID-19 (a few samples of this study predate the infection). Cell type and time point are not known.

This clonotype was recorded many times. The J gene is TRBJ2-1, the V gene TRBV7-6, with 8 bases lining up with TRBD2. The CDR3 has 15 residues. With V trimmed by 1 base and J by 4 bases, 3 bases remained unmatched. In germline, CDR1 is SGHVS, CDR2 FNYEAQ. DNA of the CDR3: TGTGCCAGCAGCTTAGAGCGGGAGTTTTACAATGAGCAGTTCTTC. It yields the protein CASSLEREFYNEQFF.

This clonotype has a handful of counts. The chain joins TRBV7-2 to TRBJ1-1; no firm D call. The germline gives CDR1 SGHTA, CDR2 FQGNSA. This CDR3 comprises 15 residues. Trimming stripped 5 bases from V and 6 bases from J, with 19 bases between. The CDR3 nucleotides are TGTGCCAGCAGCCAAAGACACAGCCAAGAAGCTGAAGCTTTCTTT. As protein: CASSQRHSQEAEAFF.